The sequence of this T cell receptor beta chain was determined in a study of blood T cell repertoires in COVID-19. Background on the study: Acute and convalescent COVID-19 specimens originated in the United States, Italy and Spain. Sample material is recorded as cDNA or gDNA derived from T cells, B-cell-depleted T cells, or PBMCs.

Authors' processing steps: Using reference gene primer amplification, nucleated cell counts were estimated. The protocol was immunoSEQ multiplex PCR, while the TCRdb copy is restricted to in-frame clones and leaves out a portion. From that table come the V and J calls and clone size; the DNA was used to work out D and trimming. There are roughly 280,000 clones in the sample; 86% occur only once, and 8.5% to 9% lies in the top ten. This CDR3 spans 14 amino acids. J gave up 7 bases and V 2 bases, and 3 bases lay outside the gene matches. Looked up from germline, CDR1 is MNHEY and CDR2 is SVGAGI. The rearrangement joins TRBV6-5 to TRBJ1-4; TRBD1 aligns across 8 bases. Sequencing was performed on peripheral blood. This receptor was identified in a middle-aged man with active or convalescent COVID-19. CDR3 sequence reads: CASSYQTGVEKLFF. CDR3 nucleotides: TGTGCCAGCAGTTACCAGACAGGGGTTGAAAAACTGTTTTTT.